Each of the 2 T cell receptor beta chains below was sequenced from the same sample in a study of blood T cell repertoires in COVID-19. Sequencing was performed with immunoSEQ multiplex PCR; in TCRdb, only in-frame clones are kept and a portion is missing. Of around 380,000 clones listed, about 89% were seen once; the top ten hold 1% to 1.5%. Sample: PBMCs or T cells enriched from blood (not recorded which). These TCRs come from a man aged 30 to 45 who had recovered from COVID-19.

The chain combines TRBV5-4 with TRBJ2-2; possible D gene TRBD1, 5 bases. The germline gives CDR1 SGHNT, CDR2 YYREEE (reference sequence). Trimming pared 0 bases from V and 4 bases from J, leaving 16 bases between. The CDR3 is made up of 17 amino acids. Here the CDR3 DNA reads TGTGCCAGCAGCTTGGCCTTTGGGGCAGGGATCACCGGGGAGCTGTTTTTT. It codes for CASSLAFGAGITGELFF.

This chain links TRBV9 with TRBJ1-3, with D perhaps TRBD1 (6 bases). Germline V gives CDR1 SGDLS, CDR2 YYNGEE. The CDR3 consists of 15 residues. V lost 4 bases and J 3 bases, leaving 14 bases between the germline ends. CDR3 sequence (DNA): TGTGCCAGCAGCCAAGCAAGGGGGTTTGGAAACACCATATATTTT. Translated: CASSQARGFGNTIYF.